Sequencing of this T cell receptor beta chain was carried out in a study of molecular identifiers for immune sequencing clone quantification. The use of previously described methods and listed TCR primers produced the bulk TCR libraries. A single record per CDR3 protein comes from TCRdb applying MiXCR to the PCR reads. In the table there are about 640,000 distinct CDR3 sequences, 20% of which are singletons. The germline V and J ends were trimmed by 0 bases and 2 bases, with 21 bases remaining between them. The CDR3 extends over 18 amino acids. Germline V gene data show CDR1 as SGHRS and CDR2 as YFSETQ. The sample holds a few counts of this clonotype.

This receptor was taken from a human donor in good health. Some libraries in this study had Jurkat cell RNA spiked in. Sequences were obtained from naive CD8+ T cells from blood, with Jurkat cell RNA spiked in. The subset here: FACS-sorted CD8+CD4-CCR7+CD45RA+ naive T cells. V gene TRBV5-1 combines with J gene TRBJ2-7, with D perhaps matching TRBD1 (7 bases). The CDR3 DNA is TGCGCCAGCAGCTTGGCCCCAGGGGGGCTGGAATCGCCCTACGAGCAGTACTTC. The encoded protein is CASSLAPGGLESPYEQYF.